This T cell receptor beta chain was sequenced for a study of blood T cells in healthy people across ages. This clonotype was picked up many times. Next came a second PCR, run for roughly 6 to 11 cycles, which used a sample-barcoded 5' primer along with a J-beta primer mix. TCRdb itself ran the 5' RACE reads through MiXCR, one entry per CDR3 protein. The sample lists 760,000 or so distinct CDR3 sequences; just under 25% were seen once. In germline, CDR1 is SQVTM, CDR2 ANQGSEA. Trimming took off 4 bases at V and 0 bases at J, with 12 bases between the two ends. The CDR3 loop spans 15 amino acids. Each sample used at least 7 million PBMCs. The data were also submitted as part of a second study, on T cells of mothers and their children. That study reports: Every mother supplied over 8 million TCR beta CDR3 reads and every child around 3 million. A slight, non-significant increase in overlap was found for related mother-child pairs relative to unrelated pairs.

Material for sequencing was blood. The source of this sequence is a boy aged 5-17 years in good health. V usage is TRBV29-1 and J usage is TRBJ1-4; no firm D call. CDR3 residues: CSVVDVEATNEKLFF. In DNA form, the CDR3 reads TGCAGCGTTGTGGACGTGGAAGCAACTAATGAAAAACTGTTTTTT.